The present T cell receptor beta chain was sequenced within a study of T-cell memory formation after mild COVID-19 (dated by TCRdb to about 2021). Background for the entire study: TCR sequence clusters from the two donors were largely donor specific. In two donors, T-cell clones that expanded and contracted after mild COVID-19 were followed by sequencing TCRalpha and TCRbeta repertoires longitudinally. The cohort comprised two young, previously healthy adult volunteers, one female and one male. General conclusions and limits of the study: Contracting CD4+ clones appeared mostly in the CM and EM memory subsets, whereas CD8+ clones were enriched in EMRA. From day 15 to 85, contracting clones showed balanced CD4/CD8 phenotypes, whereas a second wave of clones that expanded from day 15 to 37 leaned towards CD4+. Only a couple of mild cases were covered by the study, and larger cohorts that include severe cases with pre-infection samples were considered necessary. SARS-CoV-2 specificity was not confirmed for the second-wave clones peaking on day 37. Some responding clones were found in pre-infection memory, which suggests that pre-existing cross-reactive memory T cells took part in the SARS-CoV-2 response.

With respect to this clonotype: Its antigen has not been determined. Per-base qualities were not stored, and no clone one base away is much larger.

From V the trimming removes 4 bases and from J it removes 7 bases, while the gene matches leave 17 bases of the junction unaccounted for. The CDR3 contains 18 residues, cysteine and phenylalanine counted. Only the CDR3 DNA is retained, 54 bases long and in frame from the first base. Reading the germline V gene gives CDR1 SGHRS and CDR2 YFSETQ. Ficoll-Paque density gradient centrifugation was the method used to isolate PBMCs. The data were produced on an Illumina NovaSeq 6000. TCRalpha and TCRbeta cDNA libraries were constructed by 5'RACE with constant-segment primers, with sample barcodes and unique molecular identifiers being introduced. Trizol reagent was used to extract RNA from every sample. Library amplification was performed in two PCR steps, and a second sample barcode and Illumina TruSeq adapters were introduced in the second step. Libraries were sequenced on an Illumina NovaSeq with 2 x 150 bp paired-end reads. As for the original processing: With migec v1.2.7, reads were demultiplexed and then collapsed into UMI-guided consensus sequences. Using mixcr v2.1.11, UMI consensuses were aligned to TRA and TRB V and J templates and then assembled into clonotypes. Expanded or contracted clonotypes were those called significant by both edgeR and NoisET, with noise models trained on biological replicates. For edgeR calls, a false discovery rate-adjusted p below 0.01 and a log2 fold-change threshold of 1 were applied. As an exploratory analysis of dynamics, max-normalized trajectories of the 1000 most abundant clonotypes were examined by PCA with hierarchical clustering. Separately sequenced CD4+ and CD8+ repertoires were used to assign a CD4 or CD8 phenotype to each responding clone. TCRdb trimmed the raw reads at Q25, called clones with MiXCR and kept productive beta chains. Here each entry gathers all rows of one CDR3 protein and keeps the most common genes and DNA. TCRdb's processing, not the authors', yielded these V and J calls. The sample table shows 300,000 to 400,000 distinct CDR3 sequences, and 15% to 20% are seen once. The ten largest clones represent approximately 20% of the sample.

Sequences were obtained from PBMCs or a T cell subset sorted from them (not recorded which). This sequence originates from a man aged 18-30 years who had mild COVID-19 (a few samples of this study predate the infection). The sample titles of this study are shuffled in the database, so cell type and time point are left out; the donor was told from shared clones. The rearranged chain carries TRBV5-1 and TRBJ2-5; 12 bases in between match TRBD2. The CDR3 has the sequence CASSPPGASGGVVGTQYF. Here is the DNA: TGCGCCAGCAGCCCCCCCGGTGCTAGCGGGGGGGTGGTAGGGACCCAGTACTTC.